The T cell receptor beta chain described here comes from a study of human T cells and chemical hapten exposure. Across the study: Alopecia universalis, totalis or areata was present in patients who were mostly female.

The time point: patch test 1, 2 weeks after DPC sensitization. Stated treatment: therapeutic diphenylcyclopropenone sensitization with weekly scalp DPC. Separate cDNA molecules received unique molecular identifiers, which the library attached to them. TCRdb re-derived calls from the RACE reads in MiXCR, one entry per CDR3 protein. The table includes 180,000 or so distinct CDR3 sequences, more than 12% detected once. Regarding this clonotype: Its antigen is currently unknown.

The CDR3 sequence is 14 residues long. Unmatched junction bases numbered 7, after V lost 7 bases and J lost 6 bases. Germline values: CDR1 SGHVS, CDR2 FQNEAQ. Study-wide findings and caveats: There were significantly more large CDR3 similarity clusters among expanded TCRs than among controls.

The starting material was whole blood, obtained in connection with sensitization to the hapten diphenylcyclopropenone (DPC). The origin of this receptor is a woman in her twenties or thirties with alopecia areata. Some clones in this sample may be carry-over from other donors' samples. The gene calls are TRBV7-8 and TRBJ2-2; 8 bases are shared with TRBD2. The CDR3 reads CASISTSVAGELFF. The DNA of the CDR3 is TGTGCCAGCATCTCGACTAGCGTCGCCGGGGAGCTGTTTTTT. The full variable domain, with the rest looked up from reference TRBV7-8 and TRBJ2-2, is GAGVSQSPRYKVAKRGQDVALRCDPISGHVSLFWYQQALGQGPEFLTYFQNEAQLDKSGLPSDRFFAERPEGSVSTLKIQRTQQEDSAVYLCASISTSVAGELFFGEGSRLTVL.